This T cell receptor (beta chain) was found in a study of cytomegalovirus exposure and HLA in healthy donors. Study-wide context: Researchers found that more than 70% of about 400 genotyped donors fell within the Caucasian-associated ancestry cluster. Findings of the study overall: An analysis was carried out later, and it reportedly showed fewer N-insertions in an Asian-associated ancestry cluster than the roughly 700-donor mean. The analysis excluded some indistinguishable V segments, including TRBV6-2 and TRBV6-3.

The junction had 10 bases not matched to a gene; V was cut back by 4 bases and J by 4 bases. Germline V lookup: CDR1 MNHNY, CDR2 SVGAGI (reference sequence). The CDR3 loop spans 16 amino acids. The PCR made use of 60 Vbeta and 13 Jbeta primers. Assay: immunoSEQ multiplex PCR; the TCRdb copy retains only in-frame clones and omits some. The sample includes about 160,000 clones, 60% to 80% seen only once; the top ten take around 4.6%. In regard to this clone: Its specificity is unknown.

This clonotype was obtained from a male donor in good health and CMV-seronegative. Sample: PBMCs. This chain connects TRBV6-6 to TRBJ1-2, with 9 bases identical to TRBD1. The CDR3 reads CASSSVRDRVFYGYTF. The CDR3 DNA sequence: TGTGCCAGCAGTTCGGTCCGGGACAGGGTTTTCTATGGCTACACCTTC.